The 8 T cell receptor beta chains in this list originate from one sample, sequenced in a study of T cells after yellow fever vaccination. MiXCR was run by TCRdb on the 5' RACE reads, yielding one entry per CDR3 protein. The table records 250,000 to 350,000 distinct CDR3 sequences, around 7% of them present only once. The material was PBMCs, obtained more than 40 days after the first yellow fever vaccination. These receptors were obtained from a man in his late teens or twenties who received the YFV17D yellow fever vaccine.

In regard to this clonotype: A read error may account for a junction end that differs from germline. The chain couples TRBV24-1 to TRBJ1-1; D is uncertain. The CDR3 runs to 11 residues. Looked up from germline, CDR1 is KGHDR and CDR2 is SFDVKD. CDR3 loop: CATSDYGVVLF. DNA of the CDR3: TGTGCCACCAGTGATTATGGGGTCGTTCTCTTT.

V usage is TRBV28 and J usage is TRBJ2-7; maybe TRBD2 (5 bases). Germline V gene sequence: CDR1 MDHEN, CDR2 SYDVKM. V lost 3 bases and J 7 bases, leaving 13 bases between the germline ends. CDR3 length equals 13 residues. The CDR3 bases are TGTGCCAGCAGTTTCTTACCGGGGAGAGAGCAGTACGTC. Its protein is CASSFLPGREQYV.

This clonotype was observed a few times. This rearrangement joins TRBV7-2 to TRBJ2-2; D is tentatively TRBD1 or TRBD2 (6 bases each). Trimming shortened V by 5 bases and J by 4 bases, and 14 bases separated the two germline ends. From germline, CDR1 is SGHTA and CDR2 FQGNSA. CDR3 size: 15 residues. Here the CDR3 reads CASSPRGPSTGELFF. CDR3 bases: TGTGCCAGCAGCCCTCGGGGGCCGAGCACCGGGGAGCTGTTTTTT.

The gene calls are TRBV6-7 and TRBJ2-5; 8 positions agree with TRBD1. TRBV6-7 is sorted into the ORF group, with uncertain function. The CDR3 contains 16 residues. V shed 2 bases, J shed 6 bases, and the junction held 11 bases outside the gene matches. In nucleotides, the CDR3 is TGTGCCAGCAGTTACCCTTTACAGGGGGTTGGCAAGACCCAGTACTTC. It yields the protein CASSYPLQGVGKTQYF.

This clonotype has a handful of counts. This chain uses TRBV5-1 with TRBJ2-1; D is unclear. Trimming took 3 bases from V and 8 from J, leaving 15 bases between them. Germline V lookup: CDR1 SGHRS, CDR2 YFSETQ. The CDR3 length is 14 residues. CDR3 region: CASSSGPRADEQFF. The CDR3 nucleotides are TGCGCCAGCAGCTCCGGACCCCGGGCGGATGAGCAGTTCTTC.

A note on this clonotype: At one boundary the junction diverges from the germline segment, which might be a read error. CDR3 nucleotide sequence: TGCAGTGCAGCCAGGAGTGGGGGTTCAGATATGCAGTATTTT. Residues: CSAARSGGSDMQYF. The chain is built from TRBV20-1 and TRBJ2-3; D may match TRBD1 or TRBD2 (5 bases each). Germline assignment: CDR1 DFQATT and CDR2 SNEGSKA (reference sequence). The length of the CDR3 is 14 residues.

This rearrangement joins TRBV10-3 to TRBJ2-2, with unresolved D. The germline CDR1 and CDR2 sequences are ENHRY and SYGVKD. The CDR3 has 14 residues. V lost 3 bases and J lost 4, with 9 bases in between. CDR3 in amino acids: CAISDTVSTGELFF. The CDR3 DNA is TGTGCCATCAGTGACACAGTATCCACCGGGGAGCTGTTTTTT.

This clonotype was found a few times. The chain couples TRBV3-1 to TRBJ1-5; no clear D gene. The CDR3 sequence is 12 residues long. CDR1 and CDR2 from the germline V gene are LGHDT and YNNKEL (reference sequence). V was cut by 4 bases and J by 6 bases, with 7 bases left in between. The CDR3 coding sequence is TGTGCCAGCAGCCGGGGTGGTCAGCCCCAGCATTTT. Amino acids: CASSRGGQPQHF.